This T cell receptor beta chain was profiled in a study of OX40 agonist ivuxolimab in advanced cancers. Study outcomes and limitations: In the 0.1-3.0 mg/kg groups, partial responders showed among the lowest expansion. At 0.1 to 3.0 mg/kg, CD4+ and CD8+ blood T cells expanded clonally by week 6.

The method was immunoSEQ multiplex PCR; TCRdb's version includes in-frame clones alone and lacks a portion of them. The sample shows some 80,000 clones, 75% to 90% of them seen only once. With respect to this clone: The antigen remains undetermined.

This CDR3 contains 14 residues. Germline CDR1 reads MNHEY; CDR2 reads SVGAGI. The junction had 9 bases not matched to a gene; V was cut back by 5 bases and J by 6 bases. Patients who had autoimmune disease history or got systemic immunosuppression were left out. The sample in question was CD4+ or CD8+ T cells sorted from blood, obtained in a trial of the OX40 agonist ivuxolimab. The rearrangement uses TRBV6-5 and TRBJ2-7, with TRBD1 identical over 8 bases. The TCR originated in an adult with an advanced solid tumor such as melanoma, head and neck, liver or kidney cancer. CDR3 coding DNA: TGTGCCAGCAGTCCCCGGACAGGGAATGGCGAGCAGTACTTC. Translated, it gives CASSPRTGNGEQYF.